Presented here are 11 T cell receptor beta chains from one specimen sequenced in a study of blood T cell repertoires in COVID-19. The assay was immunoSEQ multiplex PCR, and TCRdb's table has in-frame clones only and misses some. The data hold about 160,000 clones, with about four fifths observed a single time. Input material: PBMCs or T cells enriched from blood (not recorded which). These receptors all come from a woman aged 55-70 years who had recovered from COVID-19.

The gene calls are TRBV27 and TRBJ1-6, with 10 bases lining up with TRBD1. The CDR3 runs 15 residues. Per the germline V gene, CDR1 is MNHEY and CDR2 is SMNVEV (reference sequence). J was trimmed by 8 bases and V by 7 bases; bases with no gene match: 8. In DNA form, the CDR3 reads TGTGCCAGCACCTCATTTGGGACAGGGGATTCACCCCTCCACTTT. This gives the protein CASTSFGTGDSPLHF.

CDR3 coding DNA: TGTGCCAGTAGTATGACAGTTGGTCTGGCAACTAATGAAAAACTGTTTTTT. Translating it yields CASSMTVGLATNEKLFF. This rearrangement joins TRBV19 to TRBJ1-4, with D possibly matching TRBD1 (5 bases). Per germline, CDR1 LNHDA and CDR2 SQIVND (reference sequence). This CDR3 has 17 residues. V was pared by 3 bases and J by 0 bases, with 14 bases between.

The rearrangement links TRBV7-9 to TRBJ1-2; D is possibly TRBD1 (6 bases). CDR1 is SEHNR and CDR2 is FQNEAQ in the germline V gene (reference sequence). The CDR3 spans 14 residues. V lost 4 bases, J lost 7 bases, and 16 bases lay in between. Written as DNA, the CDR3 is TGTGCCAGCAGCTCGTCAGGACAGTGGGGTGGCTACACCTTC. The encoded protein is CASSSSGQWGGYTF.

The chain uses TRBV11-2 and TRBJ2-3, with 10 bases lining up with TRBD2. The CDR3 is 15 amino acids. In germline, CDR1 is SGHAT, CDR2 FQNNGV. V was clipped by 1 base and J by 5 bases; unmatched bases: 3. The DNA of the CDR3 is TGTGCCAGCAGCTTAGGCCCTAGCGGGGGAGATACGCAGTATTTT. Amino acids: CASSLGPSGGDTQYF.

The table lists this clone with a count of one. The chain carries TRBV12-5 and TRBJ2-5; TRBD1 agrees at 8 bases. The V gene end was trimmed by 0 bases and the J gene end by 4 bases; junction bases not matched to a gene: 7. The CDR3 has 16 amino acids. Germline CDR1 is LGHNT and CDR2 is FRNRAP. Here the CDR3 DNA reads TGTGCTAGTGGTTTGGTACCAGGGGGCGTTTTAGAGACCCAGTACTTC. It codes for CASGLVPGGVLETQYF.

The rearrangement links TRBV6-1 to TRBJ1-3; the D gene is possibly TRBD1 (6 bases). Trimming took off 3 bases at V and 4 bases at J, with 10 bases between the two ends. This CDR3 is built from 14 residues. From germline, CDR1 is MNHNS and CDR2 SASEGT. In DNA form, the CDR3 reads TGTGCCAGCAGTGATCAGGGGTACGGAAACACCATATATTTT. It yields the protein CASSDQGYGNTIYF.

This clone was seen more than once but under ten times. The rearrangement links TRBV9 to TRBJ1-2, with 11 bases identical to TRBD1. The CDR3 is 15 residues long. The V gene end was trimmed by 0 bases and the J gene end by 4 bases; junction bases not matched to a gene: 2. Germline CDR1 is SGDLS and CDR2 is YYNGEE. The CDR3 coding sequence is TGTGCCAGCAGCGTAGGGACAGGGGGCAGCTATGGCTACACCTTC. Translation: CASSVGTGGSYGYTF.

This clone was detected once. The chain recombines TRBV2 with TRBJ2-7, with 13 bases that match TRBD2. V shed 8 bases, J shed 3 bases, and the junction held 4 bases outside the gene matches. This CDR3 is 14 amino acids long. Germline V gene lookup returns CDR1 SNHLY and CDR2 FYNNEI. The CDR3 DNA reads TGTGCCAGCGCCGGACTAGCGGGGGACTACGAGCAGTACTTC. The encoded protein is CASAGLAGDYEQYF.

The chain links TRBV11-2 to TRBJ1-3; D is uncertain. Germline V CDR1 and CDR2: SGHAT, FQNNGV. The CDR3 extends over 17 amino acids. The V end lost 4 bases, the J end lost 0 bases, and 16 bases lay between the germline ends. The CDR3 nucleotides read TGTGCCAGCAGCTCCCAGAGTGCGGCAAACTCTGGAAACACCATATATTTT. Its protein is CASSSQSAANSGNTIYF.

The J gene is TRBJ1-2, the V gene TRBV6-5; D unclear. The ends were cut back, 8 bases at V and 3 bases at J, with 4 bases in the middle. Germline assignment: CDR1 MNHEY and CDR2 SVGAGI. The CDR3 has 10 amino acids. CDR3 loop: CASVYYGYTF. DNA of the CDR3: TGTGCCAGCGTCTACTATGGCTACACCTTC.

The rearrangement uses TRBV30 and TRBJ1-2, with a weak D call TRBD1 (5 bases). V lost 1 base, J lost 4 bases, and 13 bases lay in between. Germline CDR1 reads GTSNPN; CDR2 reads SVGIG (reference sequence). CDR3 length: 14 residues. The CDR3 bases are TGTGCCTGGAGTGATCCGGGGGAAGGCTATGGCTACACCTTC. As protein: CAWSDPGEGYGYTF.